This entry describes one T cell receptor (beta chain). These data come from a study of CD8+ T cells in alopecia areata. cDNA prepared by RNA extraction and subsequent reverse transcription served as the template for sequencing. The protocol was immunoSEQ multiplex PCR, while the TCRdb copy is restricted to in-frame clones and leaves out a portion. Counted here are approximately 200,000 clones, more than 55% occurring once; the ten biggest clones make up approximately 3.4%. The treatment is: oral pan-JAK inhibitor, 5-10 mg twice daily. The germline V and J ends were trimmed by 4 bases and 4 bases, with 22 bases remaining between them. This CDR3 spans 16 amino acids. CDR1 GTSNPN and CDR2 SVGIG come from the germline V gene (reference sequence).

The chain has TRBV30 and TRBJ1-2; D gene unclear. The sequence came from a human donor with alopecia areata. The input for sequencing was CD4+ T cells sorted from blood, taken at week 4, from a patient treated with tofacitinib. Here the CDR3 reads CAWITRRVRLSYGYTF. The CDR3 DNA sequence: TGTGCCTGGATAACGAGGCGAGTACGATTGAGCTATGGCTACACCTTC.